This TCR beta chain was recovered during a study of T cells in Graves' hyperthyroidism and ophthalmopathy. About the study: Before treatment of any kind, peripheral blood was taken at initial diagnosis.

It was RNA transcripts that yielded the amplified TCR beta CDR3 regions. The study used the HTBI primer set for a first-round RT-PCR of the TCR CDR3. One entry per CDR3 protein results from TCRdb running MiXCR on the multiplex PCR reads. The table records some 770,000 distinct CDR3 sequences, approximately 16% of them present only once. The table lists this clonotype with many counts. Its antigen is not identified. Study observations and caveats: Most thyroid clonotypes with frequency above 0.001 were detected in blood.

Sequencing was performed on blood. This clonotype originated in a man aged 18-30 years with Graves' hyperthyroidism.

The CDR3 spells CASGLAGVIETQYF. The CDR3 region has the DNA TGTGCCAGTGGACTAGCGGGAGTCATAGAGACCCAGTACTTC. The chain uses TRBV27 and TRBJ2-5; 13 bases fit TRBD2. The CDR3 is 14 residues long. Looked up from germline, CDR1 is MNHEY and CDR2 is SMNVEV (reference sequence). The V segment lost 9 bases and the J segment 4 bases; nucleotides outside the gene matches: 5.